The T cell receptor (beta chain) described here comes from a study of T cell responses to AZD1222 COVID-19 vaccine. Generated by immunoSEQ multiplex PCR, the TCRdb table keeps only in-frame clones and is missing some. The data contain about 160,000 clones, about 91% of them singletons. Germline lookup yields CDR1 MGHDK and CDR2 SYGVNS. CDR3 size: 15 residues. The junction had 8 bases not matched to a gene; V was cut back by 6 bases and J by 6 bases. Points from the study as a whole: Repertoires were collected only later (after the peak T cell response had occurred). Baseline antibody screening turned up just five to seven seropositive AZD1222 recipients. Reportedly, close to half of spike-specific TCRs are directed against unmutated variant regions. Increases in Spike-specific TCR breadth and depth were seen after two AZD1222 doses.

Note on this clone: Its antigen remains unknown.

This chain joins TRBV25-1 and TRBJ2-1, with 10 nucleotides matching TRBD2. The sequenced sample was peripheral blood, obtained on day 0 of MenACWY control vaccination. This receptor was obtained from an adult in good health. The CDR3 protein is CASRIGLAGANEQFF. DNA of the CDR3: TGTGCCAGCAGAATCGGGCTAGCGGGAGCCAATGAGCAGTTCTTC.